This T cell receptor beta chain comes out of a study of blood T cell repertoires in COVID-19. Study as a whole: Sites across the United States, Italy and Spain contributed samples from acute and convalescent COVID-19.

Seattle participants joined during active infection and were tracked over time. Germline V gene lookup returns CDR1 MNHEY and CDR2 SVGAGI. There are 15 residues in the CDR3. J lost 2 bases, V lost 0 bases, and 2 bases had no gene match. How the authors handled the data: Estimated nucleated cell counts came from reference gene primer amplification. Clones were sequenced by immunoSEQ multiplex PCR, and TCRdb holds only the in-frame ones, with some missing. That table furnishes V, J and clone size, whereas the DNA furnished D and trimming. This table has tens of thousands of clones, more than 75% appearing once.

The sequencing input was peripheral blood. The sequence was collected from a woman aged 55-75 years with COVID-19, enrolled during active disease. V gene TRBV6-5 combines with J gene TRBJ1-2, with 8 bases fitting TRBD1. CDR3 coding DNA: TGTGCCAGCAGTTACTCGGCAGGGGGCAACTATGGCTACACCTTC. It specifies CASSYSAGGNYGYTF.